Presented here are 11 T cell receptor beta chains from one specimen sequenced in a study of technical replicates of blood from a few donors. TCRdb's table, derived via immunoSEQ multiplex PCR, lists solely in-frame clones and lacks some. In the table there are about 70,000 clones, approximately 96% of which are singletons. Sequencing used T cells isolated from PBMCs. The receptors shown here come from a human donor in good health.

V and J are TRBV7-8 and TRBJ1-2; D remains ambiguous. Per germline, CDR1 SGHVS and CDR2 FQNEAQ. Trimming pared 5 bases from V and 0 bases from J, leaving 13 bases between. There are 15 residues in the CDR3. Written as DNA, the CDR3 is TGTGCCAGCAGCGTTCGAACAGCCCCTAACTATGGCTACACCTTC. Translating it yields CASSVRTAPNYGYTF.

The chain links TRBV4-1 to TRBJ2-7, with a weak D call TRBD2 (5 bases). This CDR3 is 13 amino acids long. Trimming cost V 5 bases and J 7 bases, with 15 bases left between them. In germline, CDR1 is MGHRA, CDR2 YSYEKL. CDR3 coding DNA: TGCGCCAGCAGCAGGGCGGGCCCCGGGGAGCAGTACTTC. It translates to CASSRAGPGEQYF.

The rearrangement joins TRBV4-1 to TRBJ2-7; possible D gene TRBD2, 5 bases. The germline V gene has CDR1 MGHRA and CDR2 YSYEKL. CDR3 length: 16 residues. The V gene lost 1 base and the J gene lost 4 bases, with 17 bases spanning the gap. CDR3 in amino acids: CASSQVVSGSGYEQYF. The CDR3 DNA reads as TGCGCCAGCAGCCAAGTTGTTTCGGGGTCCGGGTACGAGCAGTACTTC.

The rearrangement links TRBV11-3 to TRBJ2-6; unclear D gene. Trimming pared 0 bases from V and 0 bases from J, leaving 6 bases between. The germline V gene encodes CDR1 SGHNT and CDR2 YENEEA. This CDR3 is built from 16 residues. The CDR3 bases are TGTGCCAGCAGCTTAGACGGTGCCTCTGGGGCCAACGTCCTGACTTTC. Its translation: CASSLDGASGANVLTF.

There are a few counts of this clone. The chain carries TRBV2 and TRBJ2-3, with 7 bases aligning to TRBD2. Per germline, CDR1 SNHLY and CDR2 FYNNEI. J lost 6 bases, V lost 5 bases, and 2 bases had no gene match. The CDR3 is 12 residues long. The CDR3 protein is CASSSLADTQYF. The CDR3 DNA is TGTGCCAGCAGTTCACTAGCGGATACGCAGTATTTT.

This chain connects TRBV28 to TRBJ1-1; 12 positions agree with TRBD1. Per germline, CDR1 MDHEN and CDR2 SYDVKM. Trimming at V came to 4 bases and at J to 3 bases, leaving 12 bases not matched to a gene. The CDR3 totals 18 residues. CDR3 DNA: TGTGCCAGCAGTTCTCCCGGGACAGGGGGCATTGTGGACACTGAAGCTTTCTTT. Translation gives CASSSPGTGGIVDTEAFF.

The V call is TRBV14, the J call TRBJ2-2; 7 bases agree with TRBD1. V dropped 4 bases and J dropped 5; count of bases not matched to a gene: 10. The CDR3 contains 16 residues. The germline V gene encodes CDR1 SGHDN and CDR2 FVKESK. CDR3 nucleotides: TGTGCCAGCAGCCGTCCGGGACAGAAAATTACCGGGGAGCTGTTTTTT. It codes for CASSRPGQKITGELFF.

The chain is built from TRBV18 and TRBJ1-3; no clear D gene. Germline-derived CDR1 and CDR2 are KGHSH and LQKENI. V was trimmed by 3 bases and J by 0 bases, leaving 12 bases between them. The CDR3 totals 16 residues. As DNA, the CDR3 is TGTGCCAGCTCACCGAGGGATGAGGGCTCTGGAAACACCATATATTTT. Its protein product is CASSPRDEGSGNTIYF.

The chain joins TRBV4-1 to TRBJ2-1, with no clear D. The germline V gene has CDR1 MGHRA and CDR2 YSYEKL. The CDR3 runs to 12 residues. V was trimmed by 5 bases and J by 4 bases, leaving 6 bases between them. CDR3 residues: CASSFMYNEQFF. Here the CDR3 DNA reads TGCGCCAGCAGCTTTATGTACAATGAGCAGTTCTTC.

The V and J genes are TRBV6-1 and TRBJ2-7, with TRBD1 as a possible D gene (5 bases). CDR1 and CDR2 from the germline V gene are MNHNS and SASEGT. This CDR3 region has 17 residues. V lost 1 base and J lost 2, with 18 bases in between. Here the CDR3 DNA reads TGTGCCAGCAGTGAAGTCAAATGGCAGGGCGTCACCTACGAGCAGTACTTC. This codes for CASSEVKWQGVTYEQYF.

V and J are TRBV25-1 and TRBJ2-3; D is perhaps TRBD2 (6 bases). This CDR3 comprises 13 residues. From germline, CDR1 is MGHDK and CDR2 SYGVNS. The V and J ends lost 6 bases and 3 bases respectively, with 10 bases between them. The CDR3 is CASSRGETDTQYF. For the CDR3, the DNA is TGTGCCAGCAGCCGCGGGGAGACAGATACGCAGTATTTT.